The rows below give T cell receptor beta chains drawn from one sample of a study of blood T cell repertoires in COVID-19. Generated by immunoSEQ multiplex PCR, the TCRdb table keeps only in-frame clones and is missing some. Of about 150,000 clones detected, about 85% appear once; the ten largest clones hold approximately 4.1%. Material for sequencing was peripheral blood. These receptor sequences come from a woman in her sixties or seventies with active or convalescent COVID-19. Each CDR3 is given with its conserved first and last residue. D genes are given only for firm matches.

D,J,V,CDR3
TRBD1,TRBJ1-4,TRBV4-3,CASSEGAQDDEKLFF
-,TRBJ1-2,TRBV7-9,CASSLYTGLGYTF
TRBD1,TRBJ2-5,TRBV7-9,CASSWTDRAGETQYF
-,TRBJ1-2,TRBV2,CASSEGTLANYGYTF
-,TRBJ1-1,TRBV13,CASSLRDSHVENTEAFF
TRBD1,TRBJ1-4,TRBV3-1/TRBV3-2,CASSQIAQGARKLFF
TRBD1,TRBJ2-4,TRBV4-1,CASSQETGTGGIGDIQYF
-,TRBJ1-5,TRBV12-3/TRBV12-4,CASSLSDNQPQHF
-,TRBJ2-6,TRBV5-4,CASSPGGNGANVLTF
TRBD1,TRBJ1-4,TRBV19,CASSIGPGQGFEKLFF
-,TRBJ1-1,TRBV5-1,CASSSGQNTEAFF
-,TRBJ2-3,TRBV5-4,CASSLPKDTQYF
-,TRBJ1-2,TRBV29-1,CSVSPGDIGYGYTF
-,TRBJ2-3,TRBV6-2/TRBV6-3,CASSYAGWTDTQYF
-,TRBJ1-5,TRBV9,CASSVLQYSNQPQHF
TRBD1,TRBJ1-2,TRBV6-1,CASSEATGTYGYTF
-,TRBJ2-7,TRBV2,CASSEAGWSYEQYF
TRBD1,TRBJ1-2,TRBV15,CATSRGERTGNGYTF
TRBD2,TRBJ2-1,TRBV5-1,CASSVSGGSYNEQFF
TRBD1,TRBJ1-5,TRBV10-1,CASGTGEWDQPQHF
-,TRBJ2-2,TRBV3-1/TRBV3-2,CASSQVTGGELFF
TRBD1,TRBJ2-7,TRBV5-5,CASSRTGGKSYEQYF
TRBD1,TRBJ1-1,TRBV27,CASTPPGQENTEAFF
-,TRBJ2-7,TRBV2,CASTTAGEQYF
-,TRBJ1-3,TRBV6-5,CASRALWGLGNTIYF
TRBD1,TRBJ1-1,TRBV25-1,CASSKAGGLNTEAFF
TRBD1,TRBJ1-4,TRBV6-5,CASSPGTAANEKLFF
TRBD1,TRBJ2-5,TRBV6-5,CASSYSRTGLRETQYF
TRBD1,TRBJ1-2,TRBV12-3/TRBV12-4,CASSPGTGFDYTF
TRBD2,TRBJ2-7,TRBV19,CASSRGTSGGPSYEQYF
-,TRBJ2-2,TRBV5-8,CASNDGQLEANTGELFF